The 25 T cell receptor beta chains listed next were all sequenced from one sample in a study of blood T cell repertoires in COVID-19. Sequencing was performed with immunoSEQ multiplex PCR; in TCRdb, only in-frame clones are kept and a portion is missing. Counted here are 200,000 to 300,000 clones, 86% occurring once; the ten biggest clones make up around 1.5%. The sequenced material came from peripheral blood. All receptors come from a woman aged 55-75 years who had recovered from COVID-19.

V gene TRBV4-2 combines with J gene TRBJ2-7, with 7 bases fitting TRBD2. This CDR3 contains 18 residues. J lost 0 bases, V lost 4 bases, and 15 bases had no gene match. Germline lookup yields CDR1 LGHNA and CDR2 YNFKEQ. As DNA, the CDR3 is TGTGCCAGCAGCCGGCTCGGGCCACTAGCGCCGTCCTCCTACGAGCAGTACTTC. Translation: CASSRLGPLAPSSYEQYF.

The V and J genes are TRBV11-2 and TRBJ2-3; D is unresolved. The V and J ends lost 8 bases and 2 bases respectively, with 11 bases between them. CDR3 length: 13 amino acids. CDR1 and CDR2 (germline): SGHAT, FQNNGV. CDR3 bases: TGTGCCAGCCTCCTGACAAACACAGATACGCAGTATTTT. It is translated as CASLLTNTDTQYF.

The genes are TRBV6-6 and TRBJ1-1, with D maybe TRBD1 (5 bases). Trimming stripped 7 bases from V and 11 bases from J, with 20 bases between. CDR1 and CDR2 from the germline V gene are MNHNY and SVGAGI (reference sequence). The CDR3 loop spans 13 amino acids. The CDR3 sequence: CASTTGGGGSAFF. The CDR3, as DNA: TGTGCCAGCACCACCGGGGGGGGAGGTTCGGCTTTCTTT.

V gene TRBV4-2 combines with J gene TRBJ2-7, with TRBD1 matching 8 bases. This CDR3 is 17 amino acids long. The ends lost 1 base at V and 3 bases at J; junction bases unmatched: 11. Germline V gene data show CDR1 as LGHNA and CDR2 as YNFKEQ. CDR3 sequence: CASSQARGQGANYEQYF. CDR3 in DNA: TGTGCCAGCAGCCAAGCCCGGGGGCAGGGGGCTAACTACGAGCAGTACTTC.

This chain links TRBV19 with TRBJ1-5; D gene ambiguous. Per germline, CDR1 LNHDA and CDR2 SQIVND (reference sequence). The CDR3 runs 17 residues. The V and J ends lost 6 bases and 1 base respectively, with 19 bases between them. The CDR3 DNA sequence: TGTGCCAGTAGCAACACAGTGGGAGCGATCAGCAATCAGCCCCAGCATTTT. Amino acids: CASSNTVGAISNQPQHF.

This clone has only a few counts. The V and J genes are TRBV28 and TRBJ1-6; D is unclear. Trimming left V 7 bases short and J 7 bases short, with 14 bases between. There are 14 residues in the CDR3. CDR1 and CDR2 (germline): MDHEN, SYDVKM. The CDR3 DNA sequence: TGTGCCAGCATGAGGGCAGCTCGAAATTCACCCCTCCACTTT. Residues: CASMRAARNSPLHF. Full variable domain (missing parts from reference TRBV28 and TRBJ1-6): DVKVTQSSRYLVKRTGEKVFLECVQDMDHENMFWYRQDPGLGLRLIYFSYDVKMKEKGDIPEGYSVSREKKERFSLILESASTNQTSMYLCASMRAARNSPLHFGNGTRLTVT.

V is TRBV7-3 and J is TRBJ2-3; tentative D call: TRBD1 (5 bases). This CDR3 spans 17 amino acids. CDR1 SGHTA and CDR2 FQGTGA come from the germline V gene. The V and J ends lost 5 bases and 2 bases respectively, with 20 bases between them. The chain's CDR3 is CASSPFPLGATTDTQYF. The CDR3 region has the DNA TGTGCCAGCAGCCCATTCCCATTAGGGGCGACCACAGATACGCAGTATTTT.

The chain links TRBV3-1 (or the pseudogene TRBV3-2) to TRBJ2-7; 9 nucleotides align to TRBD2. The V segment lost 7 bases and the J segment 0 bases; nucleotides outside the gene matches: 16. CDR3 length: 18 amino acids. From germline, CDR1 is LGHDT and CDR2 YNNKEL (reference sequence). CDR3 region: CASTQGIAGALSSYEQYF. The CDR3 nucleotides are TGTGCCAGCACCCAGGGAATAGCGGGGGCCCTTAGCTCCTACGAGCAGTACTTC.

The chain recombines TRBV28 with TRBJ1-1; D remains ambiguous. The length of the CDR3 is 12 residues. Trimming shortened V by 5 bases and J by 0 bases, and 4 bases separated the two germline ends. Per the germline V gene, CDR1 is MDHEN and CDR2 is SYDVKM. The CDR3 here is CASSDLNTEAFF. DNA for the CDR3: TGTGCCAGCAGTGACTTGAACACTGAAGCTTTCTTT. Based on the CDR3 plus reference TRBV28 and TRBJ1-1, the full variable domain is DVKVTQSSRYLVKRTGEKVFLECVQDMDHENMFWYRQDPGLGLRLIYFSYDVKMKEKGDIPEGYSVSREKKERFSLILESASTNQTSMYLCASSDLNTEAFFGQGTRLTVV.

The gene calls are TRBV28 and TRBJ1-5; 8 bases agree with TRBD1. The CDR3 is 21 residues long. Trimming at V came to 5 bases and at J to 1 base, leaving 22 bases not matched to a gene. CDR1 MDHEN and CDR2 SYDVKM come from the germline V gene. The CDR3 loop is CASSIPPRTGLVLGSNQPQHF. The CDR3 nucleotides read TGTGCCAGCAGTATACCGCCCAGGACAGGGTTAGTCTTGGGGAGCAATCAGCCCCAGCATTTT.

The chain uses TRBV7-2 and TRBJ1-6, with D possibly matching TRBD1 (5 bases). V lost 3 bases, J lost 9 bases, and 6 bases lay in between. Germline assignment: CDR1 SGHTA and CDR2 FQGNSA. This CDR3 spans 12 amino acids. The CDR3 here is CASSLQGSPLHF. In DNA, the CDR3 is TGTGCCAGCAGCTTGCAGGGTTCACCCCTCCACTTT.

The CDR3: CASRPQGAENEQFF. The CDR3 DNA sequence: TGTGCCAGCAGACCACAGGGGGCTGAGAATGAGCAGTTCTTC. The chain recombines TRBV3-1 (or the pseudogene TRBV3-2) with TRBJ2-1; 9 bases are a match to TRBD1. V was clipped by 6 bases and J by 7 bases; unmatched bases: 7. Looked up from germline, CDR1 is LGHDT and CDR2 is YNNKEL (reference sequence). This CDR3 spans 14 amino acids.

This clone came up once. The CDR3 DNA reads as TGTGCCGTCCAAGTAGCGGGCGGTCAGGGCGGTACGCAGTATTTT. It is translated as CAVQVAGGQGGTQYF. The chain links TRBV10-3 to TRBJ2-3; 7 bases are shared with TRBD2. Germline CDR1 reads ENHRY; CDR2 reads SYGVKD. The CDR3 is 15 residues long. V was clipped by 11 bases and J by 8 bases; unmatched bases: 19.

CDR3 in DNA: TGTGCCAGCAGCCCAAAGGGACAGGGGGGACACATTCAGTACTTC. It specifies CASSPKGQGGHIQYF. The gene calls are TRBV5-4 and TRBJ2-4, with 11 positions matching TRBD1. The trim removed 4 bases at V and 8 bases at J, leaving 8 bases unmatched. CDR3 length: 15 amino acids. Germline-derived CDR1 and CDR2 are SGHNT and YYREEE (reference sequence).

The CDR3 DNA reads as TGTGCCAGCAGCCGTAGGGGGGGGGCCCTCAAGGAGACCCAGTACTTC. This sequence encodes CASSRRGGALKETQYF. The rearrangement uses TRBV12-1 and TRBJ2-5; TRBD2 was called by the table and not checked on the DNA. TRBV12-1 is shown as a pseudogene. This CDR3 has 16 residues.

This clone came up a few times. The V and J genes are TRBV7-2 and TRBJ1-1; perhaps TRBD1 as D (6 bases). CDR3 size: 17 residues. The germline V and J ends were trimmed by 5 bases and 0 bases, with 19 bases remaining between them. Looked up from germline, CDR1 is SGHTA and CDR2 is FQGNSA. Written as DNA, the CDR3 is TGTGCCAGCAGCCCACGCGGGGGGGGCACACTGAACACTGAAGCTTTCTTT. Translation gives CASSPRGGGTLNTEAFF.

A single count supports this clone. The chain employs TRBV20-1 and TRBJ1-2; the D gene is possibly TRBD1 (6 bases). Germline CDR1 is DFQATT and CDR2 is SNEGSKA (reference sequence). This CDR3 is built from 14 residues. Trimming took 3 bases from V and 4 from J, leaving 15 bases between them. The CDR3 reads CSASLNRVGYGYTF. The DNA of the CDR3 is TGCAGTGCTAGTTTAAACAGGGTAGGCTATGGCTACACCTTC.

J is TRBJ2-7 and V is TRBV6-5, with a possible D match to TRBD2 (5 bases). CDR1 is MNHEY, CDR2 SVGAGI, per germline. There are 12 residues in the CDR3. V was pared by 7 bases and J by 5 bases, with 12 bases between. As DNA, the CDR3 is TGTGCCAGCACCCTCCCCGGGAACGAGCAGTACTTC. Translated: CASTLPGNEQYF.

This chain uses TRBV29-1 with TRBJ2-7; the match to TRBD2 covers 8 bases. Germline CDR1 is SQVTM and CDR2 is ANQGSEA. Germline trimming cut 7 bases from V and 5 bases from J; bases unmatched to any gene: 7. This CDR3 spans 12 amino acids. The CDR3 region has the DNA TGCAGCGCCCCGGGGGGGGGAAACGAGCAGTACTTC. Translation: CSAPGGGNEQYF.

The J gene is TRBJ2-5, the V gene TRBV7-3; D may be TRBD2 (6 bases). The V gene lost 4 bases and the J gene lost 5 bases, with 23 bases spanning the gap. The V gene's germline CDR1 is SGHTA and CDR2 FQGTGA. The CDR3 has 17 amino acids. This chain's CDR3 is CASSSGRLVGSSETQYF. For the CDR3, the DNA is TGTGCCAGCAGCTCCGGTAGACTAGTCGGTTCGTCCGAGACCCAGTACTTC.

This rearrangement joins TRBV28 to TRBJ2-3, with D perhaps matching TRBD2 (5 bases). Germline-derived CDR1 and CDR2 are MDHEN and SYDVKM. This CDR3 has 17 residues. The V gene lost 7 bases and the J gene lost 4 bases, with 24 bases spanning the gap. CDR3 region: CASTTPGEAVRPDTQYF. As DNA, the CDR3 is TGTGCCAGCACCACCCCCGGGGAAGCGGTCCGCCCAGATACGCAGTATTTT.

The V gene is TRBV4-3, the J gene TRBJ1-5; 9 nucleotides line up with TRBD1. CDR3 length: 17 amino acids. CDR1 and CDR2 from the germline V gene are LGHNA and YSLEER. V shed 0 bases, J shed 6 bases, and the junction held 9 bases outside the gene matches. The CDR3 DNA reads TGCGCCAGCAGCCAAGATTTCGGGGACAGGGATAGTCAGCCCCAGCATTTT. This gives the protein CASSQDFGDRDSQPQHF.

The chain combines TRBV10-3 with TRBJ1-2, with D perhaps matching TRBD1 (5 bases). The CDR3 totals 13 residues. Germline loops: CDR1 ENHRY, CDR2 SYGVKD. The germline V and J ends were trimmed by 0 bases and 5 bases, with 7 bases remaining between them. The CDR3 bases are TGTGCCATCAGTGAGTCGAAGGGGTATGGCTACACCTTC. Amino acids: CAISESKGYGYTF.

CDR3 amino acids: CASSQPPGLAGGYQETQYF. The CDR3 DNA follows: TGTGCCAGCAGCCAACCCCCCGGACTAGCGGGGGGGTACCAAGAGACCCAGTACTTC. This chain connects TRBV14 to TRBJ2-5; 15 positions agree with TRBD2. The CDR3 is 19 residues long. The junction had 7 bases not matched to a gene; V was cut back by 2 bases and J by 0 bases. The germline CDR1 and CDR2 sequences are SGHDN and FVKESK.

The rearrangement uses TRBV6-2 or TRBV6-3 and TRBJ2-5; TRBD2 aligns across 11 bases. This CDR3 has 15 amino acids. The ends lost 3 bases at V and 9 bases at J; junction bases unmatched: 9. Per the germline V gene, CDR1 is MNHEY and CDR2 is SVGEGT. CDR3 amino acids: CASSYVAGGSVAQYF. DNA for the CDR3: TGTGCCAGCAGTTATGTAGCGGGAGGGTCGGTGGCCCAGTACTTC.